Shown below are 14 T cell receptor beta chains from a single sample sequenced in a study of a mutant IDH1 vaccine in newly diagnosed glioma. Time point given: baseline, week 1 (first vaccination visit). Documented treatment: pre-vaccination baseline after standard-of-care therapy. Here immunoSEQ multiplex PCR was the method, and the copy in TCRdb shows in-frame clones only, minus some. The sample contains tens of thousands of clones, 79% of which appear only once. The sample in question was PBMCs, obtained from a glioma patient treated with radiotherapy, temozolomide or both. Source of these receptors: a man aged 45 to 65 with glioma.

The V call is TRBV4-1, the J call TRBJ2-4, with 8 positions matching TRBD1. The CDR3 sequence is 17 residues long. With 0 bases clipped from V and 1 base from J, the junction kept 5 bases outside the gene matches. Germline assignment: CDR1 MGHRA and CDR2 YSYEKL. As DNA, the CDR3 is TGCGCCAGCAGCCAAGAACCAGGGGGCATGGCCAAAAACATTCAGTACTTC. Translated: CASSQEPGGMAKNIQYF.

The DNA of the CDR3 is TGTGCCAGCAGCCCAGGACCCTCCAGGGGTAGCAATCAGCCCCAGCATTTT. This sequence encodes CASSPGPSRGSNQPQHF. The chain combines TRBV7-9 with TRBJ1-5, with D maybe TRBD1 (6 bases). V lost 5 bases and J lost 0, with 17 bases in between. The CDR3 runs to 17 residues. CDR1 SEHNR and CDR2 FQNEAQ come from the germline V gene (reference sequence).

This chain links TRBV7-2 with TRBJ2-1; 16 bases agree with TRBD2. The CDR3 covers 16 residues. The ends lost 7 bases at V and 2 bases at J; junction bases unmatched: 2. Per germline, CDR1 SGHTA and CDR2 FQGNSA. The CDR3 region has the DNA TGTGCCAGCACCGGGACTAGCGGGGGGGCCTACAATGAGCAGTTCTTC. It translates to CASTGTSGGAYNEQFF.

This chain joins TRBV28 and TRBJ2-7, with 8 bases matching TRBD1. This CDR3 comprises 16 residues. The germline V gene has CDR1 MDHEN and CDR2 SYDVKM. The junction had 11 bases not matched to a gene; V was cut back by 5 bases and J by 2 bases. The CDR3 DNA reads as TGTGCCAGCAGTGCCCCCCCGGGACAGGCTACCTACGAGCAGTACTTC. Translation: CASSAPPGQATYEQYF.

Only one count was recorded for this clone. The chain combines TRBV5-6 with TRBJ1-1; 12 bases map to TRBD1. The germline gives CDR1 SGHDT, CDR2 YYEEEE. V trimming: 4 bases; J trimming: 6 bases; junction bases outside the gene matches: 7. The CDR3 has 15 residues. CDR3 loop: CASSPVGTGGSEAFF. DNA for the CDR3: TGTGCCAGCAGCCCGGTGGGGACAGGGGGCTCTGAAGCTTTCTTT.

Notes on this clone: One end of the junction is discordant with germline, which a read error may explain. This rearrangement joins TRBV29-1 to TRBJ1-1, with TRBD1 matching 7 bases. The CDR3 has 12 amino acids. CDR1 and CDR2 (germline): SQVTM, ANQGSEA. CDR3 in DNA: TGCAGCGTTGACAGGGGGGCGAAAGGATTTAGCTTT. This gives the protein CSVDRGAKGFSF. Drawing the rest from reference TRBV29-1 and TRBJ1-1, the complete variable domain is SAVISQKPSRDICQRGTSLTIQCQVDSQVTMMFWYRQQPGQSLTLIATANQGSEATYESGFVIDKFPISRPNLTFSTLTVSNMSPEDSSIYLCSVDRGAKGFSFGQGTRLTVV.

In its sample, this clone was seen once. The chain couples TRBV5-5 to TRBJ1-2; D is uncertain. Deletions cut 4 bases from V and 8 bases from J, with 21 bases between. CDR3 length equals 15 residues. Germline V gene data show CDR1 as SGHKS and CDR2 as YYEKEE (reference sequence). This chain's CDR3 is CASSPQTDSLGGYTF. In nucleotides, the CDR3 is TGTGCCAGCAGCCCCCAAACAGACTCCCTTGGGGGCTACACCTTC.

The V and J genes are TRBV7-9 and TRBJ1-4; D call uncertain. The V and J ends lost 4 bases and 7 bases respectively, with 10 bases between them. The germline V gene encodes CDR1 SEHNR and CDR2 FQNEAQ (reference sequence). There are 13 residues in the CDR3. The CDR3 protein is CASSSPGREKLFF. The CDR3, as DNA: TGTGCCAGCAGCTCCCCGGGCCGTGAAAAACTGTTTTTT.

This chain uses TRBV28 with TRBJ1-3, with D perhaps matching TRBD1 (6 bases). Germline loops: CDR1 MDHEN, CDR2 SYDVKM. CDR3 length: 16 residues. Trimming took off 4 bases at V and 2 bases at J, with 15 bases between the two ends. The CDR3 DNA is TGTGCCAGCAGTTCCCCGGGGGCCCCTACTGGAAACACCATATATTTT. Its translation: CASSSPGAPTGNTIYF.

The chain joins TRBV25-1 to TRBJ2-1; TRBD1 agrees at 7 bases. The V and J ends lost 1 base and 5 bases, in that order; junction bases with no gene match: 5. In germline, CDR1 is MGHDK, CDR2 SYGVNS. CDR3 size: 15 residues. The CDR3, as DNA: TGTGCCAGCAGTGAATGGGACAGTTCAAACAATGAGCAGTTCTTC. Its protein product is CASSEWDSSNNEQFF.

This chain links TRBV19 with TRBJ1-2, with D unclear. Per germline, CDR1 LNHDA and CDR2 SQIVND (reference sequence). This CDR3 contains 17 residues. The V and J ends lost 2 bases and 4 bases respectively, with 20 bases between them. The CDR3 here is CASSIRGRSEIGYGYTF. The CDR3 nucleotides are TGTGCCAGTAGTATAAGAGGACGGTCCGAGATAGGCTATGGCTACACCTTC. The complete variable domain, with remaining parts taken from reference TRBV19 and TRBJ1-2, reads DGGITQSPKYLFRKEGQNVTLSCEQNLNHDAMYWYRQDPGQGLRLIYYSQIVNDFQKGDIAEGYSVSREKKESFPLTVTSAQKNPTAFYLCASSIRGRSEIGYGYTFGSGTRLTVV.

This chain links TRBV30 with TRBJ2-1; D is uncertain. This CDR3 has 13 amino acids. The V gene lost 0 bases and the J gene lost 0 bases, with 3 bases spanning the gap. Germline lookup yields CDR1 GTSNPN and CDR2 SVGIG (reference sequence). The CDR3 DNA is TGTGCCTGGAGTGTAGGCTCCTACAATGAGCAGTTCTTC. This encodes CAWSVGSYNEQFF.

There are a few counts of this clone. The V and J genes are TRBV27 and TRBJ1-5; D uncertain. The germline gives CDR1 MNHEY, CDR2 SMNVEV (reference sequence). This CDR3 is built from 12 residues. Between the trimmed V and J ends, which lost 6 bases and 0 bases, there was a span of 3 bases. The CDR3 DNA is TGTGCCAGCAGGGGTAGCAATCAGCCCCAGCATTTT. Its translation is CASRGSNQPQHF.

The chain joins TRBV29-1 to TRBJ1-2, with D uncertain. This CDR3 has 13 amino acids. From germline, CDR1 is SQVTM and CDR2 ANQGSEA. V was pared by 0 bases and J by 2 bases, with 7 bases between. The CDR3 region has the DNA TGCAGCGTTGAAGATCGAGGGAACTATGGCTACACCTTC. Translating gives CSVEDRGNYGYTF. Together with reference TRBV29-1 and TRBJ1-2, the CDR3 gives the full variable domain: SAVISQKPSRDICQRGTSLTIQCQVDSQVTMMFWYRQQPGQSLTLIATANQGSEATYESGFVIDKFPISRPNLTFSTLTVSNMSPEDSSIYLCSVEDRGNYGYTFGSGTRLTVV.